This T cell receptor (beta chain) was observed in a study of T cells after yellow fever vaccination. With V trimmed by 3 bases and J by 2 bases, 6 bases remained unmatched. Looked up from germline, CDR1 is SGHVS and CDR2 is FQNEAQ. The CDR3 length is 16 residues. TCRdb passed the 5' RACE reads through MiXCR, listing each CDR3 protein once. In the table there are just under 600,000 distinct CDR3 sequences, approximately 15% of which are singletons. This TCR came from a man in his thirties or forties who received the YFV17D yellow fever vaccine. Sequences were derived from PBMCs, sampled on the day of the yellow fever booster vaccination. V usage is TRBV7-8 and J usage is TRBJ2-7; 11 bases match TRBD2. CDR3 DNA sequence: TGTGCCAGCAGCTTTGAACTAGCGGGAGTGGCCTACGAGCAGTACTTC. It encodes CASSFELAGVAYEQYF.